The clone carrying this TCR beta chain was counted a single time. Its target is not known. The data derive from a study of cytomegalovirus exposure and HLA in healthy donors. Study-level background: The roughly 110 validation repertoires used the same platform as the 666 first-cohort repertoires, a later analysis reported.

Sequencing used immunoSEQ multiplex PCR; TCRdb keeps in-frame clones, though not all of them. The sample includes fewer than 150,000 clones, approximately 86% of them seen just once. Study-level points and caveats: Most sequenced TCRs were rare (though some public TCRs occurred in many donors).

Germline CDR1 MNHEY, CDR2 SVGAGI. CDR3 length: 15 residues. V lost 0 bases and J lost 6, with 15 bases in between. The TCR comes from a man aged 18 to 29 in good health and CMV-seropositive. The chain couples TRBV6-5 to TRBJ2-7; D may be TRBD2 (6 bases). Material: PBMCs. CDR3 loop: CASSYSRDSDREQYF. CDR3 DNA sequence: TGTGCCAGCAGTTACTCCCGGGACTCCGACCGCGAGCAGTACTTC.